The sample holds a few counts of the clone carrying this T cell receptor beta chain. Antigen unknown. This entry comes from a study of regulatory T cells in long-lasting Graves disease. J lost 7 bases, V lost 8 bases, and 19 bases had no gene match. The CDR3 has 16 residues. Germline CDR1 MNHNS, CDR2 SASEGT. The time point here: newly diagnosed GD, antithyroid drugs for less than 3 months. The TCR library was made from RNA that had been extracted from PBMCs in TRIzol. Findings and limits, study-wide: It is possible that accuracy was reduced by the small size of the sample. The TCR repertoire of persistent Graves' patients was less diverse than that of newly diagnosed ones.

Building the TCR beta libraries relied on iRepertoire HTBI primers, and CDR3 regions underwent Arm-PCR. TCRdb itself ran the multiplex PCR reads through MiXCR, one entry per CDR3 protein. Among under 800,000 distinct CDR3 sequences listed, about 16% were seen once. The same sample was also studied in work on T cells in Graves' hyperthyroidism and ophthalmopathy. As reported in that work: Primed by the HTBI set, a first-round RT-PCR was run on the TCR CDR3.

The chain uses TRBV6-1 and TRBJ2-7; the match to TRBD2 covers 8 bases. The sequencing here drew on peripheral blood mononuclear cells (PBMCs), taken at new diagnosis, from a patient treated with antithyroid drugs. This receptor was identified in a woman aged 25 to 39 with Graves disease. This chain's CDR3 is CASEPPQGLAFLEQYF. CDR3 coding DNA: TGTGCCAGCGAACCCCCACAAGGACTAGCCTTCTTGGAGCAGTACTTC.